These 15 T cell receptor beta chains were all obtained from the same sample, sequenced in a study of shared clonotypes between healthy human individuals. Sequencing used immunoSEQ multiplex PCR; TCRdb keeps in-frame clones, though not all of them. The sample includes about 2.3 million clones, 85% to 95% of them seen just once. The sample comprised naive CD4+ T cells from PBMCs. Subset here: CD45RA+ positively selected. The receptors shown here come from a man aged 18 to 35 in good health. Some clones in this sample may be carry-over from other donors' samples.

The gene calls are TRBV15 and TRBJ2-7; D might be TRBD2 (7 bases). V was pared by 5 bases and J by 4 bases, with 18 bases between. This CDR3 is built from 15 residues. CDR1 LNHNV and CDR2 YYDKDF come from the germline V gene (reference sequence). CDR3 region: CATSPWGGATYEQYF. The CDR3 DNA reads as TGTGCCACCAGCCCGTGGGGGGGGGCCACGTACGAGCAGTACTTC.

CDR3 in amino acids: CASSKSWGPVIEQFF. Written as DNA, the CDR3 is TGTGCCAGCAGTAAATCTTGGGGCCCGGTTATAGAGCAGTTCTTC. J is TRBJ2-1 and V is TRBV7-3; D perhaps matches TRBD1 (5 bases). Trimming removed 6 bases at V and 10 bases at J, with 22 bases between. From germline, CDR1 is SGHTA and CDR2 FQGTGA. CDR3 length equals 15 residues.

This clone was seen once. The DNA of the CDR3 is TGTGCCAGCAGGGTGGTAGAGGTAACTAATGAAAAACTGTTTTTT. It is translated as CASRVVEVTNEKLFF. The chain joins TRBV2 to TRBJ1-4, with D uncertain. CDR3 length: 15 residues. The germline V and J ends were trimmed by 6 bases and 1 base, with 12 bases remaining between them. Germline assignment: CDR1 SNHLY and CDR2 FYNNEI.

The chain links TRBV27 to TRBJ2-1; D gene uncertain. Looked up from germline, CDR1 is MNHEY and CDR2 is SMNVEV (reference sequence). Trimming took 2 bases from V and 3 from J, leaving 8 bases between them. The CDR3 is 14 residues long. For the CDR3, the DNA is TGTGCCAGCAGTTTAGAGACGAACTACAATGAGCAGTTCTTC. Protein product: CASSLETNYNEQFF.

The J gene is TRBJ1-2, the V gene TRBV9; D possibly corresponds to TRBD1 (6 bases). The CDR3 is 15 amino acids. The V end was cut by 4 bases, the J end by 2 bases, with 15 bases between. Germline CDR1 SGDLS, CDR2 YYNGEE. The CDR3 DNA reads TGTGCCAGCAGCCCCGGGGGAGGGGGGAACTATGGCTACACCTTC. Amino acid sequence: CASSPGGGGNYGYTF.

CDR3 DNA: TGTGCCAGCAGTTTGGGACAGAGAGTTTATGGCTACACCTTC. It specifies CASSLGQRVYGYTF. The rearrangement joins TRBV28 to TRBJ1-2; TRBD1 agrees at 7 bases. With 3 bases clipped from V and 5 bases from J, the junction kept 6 bases outside the gene matches. CDR1 and CDR2 from the germline V gene are MDHEN and SYDVKM. This CDR3 region has 14 residues.

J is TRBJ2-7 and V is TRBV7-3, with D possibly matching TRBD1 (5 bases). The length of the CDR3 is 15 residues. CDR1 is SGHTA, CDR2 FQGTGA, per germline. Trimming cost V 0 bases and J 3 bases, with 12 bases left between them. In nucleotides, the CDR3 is TGTGCCAGCAGCTTAACCCCCTGGGGCAACTACGAGCAGTACTTC. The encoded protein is CASSLTPWGNYEQYF.

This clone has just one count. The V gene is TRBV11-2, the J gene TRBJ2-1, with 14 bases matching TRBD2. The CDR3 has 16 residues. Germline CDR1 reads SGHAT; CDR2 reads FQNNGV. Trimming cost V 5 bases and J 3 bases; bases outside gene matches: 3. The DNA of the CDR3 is TGTGCCAGCAGCCCTGGGACTAGCGGGGGCTACAATGAGCAGTTCTTC. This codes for CASSPGTSGGYNEQFF.

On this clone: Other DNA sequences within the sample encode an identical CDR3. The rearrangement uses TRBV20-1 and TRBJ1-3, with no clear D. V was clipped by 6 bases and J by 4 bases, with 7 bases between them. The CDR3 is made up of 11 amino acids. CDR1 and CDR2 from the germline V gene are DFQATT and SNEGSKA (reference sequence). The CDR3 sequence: CSASGGNTIYF. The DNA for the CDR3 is TGCAGTGCCTCGGGGGGAAACACCATATATTTT.

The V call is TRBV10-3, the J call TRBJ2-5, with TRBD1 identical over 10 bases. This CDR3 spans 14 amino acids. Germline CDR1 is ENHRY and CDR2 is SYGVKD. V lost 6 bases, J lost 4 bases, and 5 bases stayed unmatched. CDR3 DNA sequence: TGTGCCATCAGAGACCGGACAGGGGGAGAGACCCAGTACTTC. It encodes CAIRDRTGGETQYF.

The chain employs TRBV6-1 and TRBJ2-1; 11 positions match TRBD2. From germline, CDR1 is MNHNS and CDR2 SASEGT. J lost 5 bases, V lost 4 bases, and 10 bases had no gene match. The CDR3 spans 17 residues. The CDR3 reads CASSAYLLAGEDNEQFF. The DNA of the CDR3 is TGTGCCAGCAGTGCCTACTTACTAGCGGGAGAGGACAATGAGCAGTTCTTC.

CDR3: CASSFRQATDTQYF. The DNA for the CDR3 is TGTGCCAGCAGTTTCAGACAGGCCACAGATACGCAGTATTTT. The chain recombines TRBV28 with TRBJ2-3; a weak D match, TRBD1 (6 bases). The V end was cut by 3 bases, the J end by 2 bases, with 9 bases between. This CDR3 is 14 amino acids long. Germline-derived CDR1 and CDR2 are MDHEN and SYDVKM.

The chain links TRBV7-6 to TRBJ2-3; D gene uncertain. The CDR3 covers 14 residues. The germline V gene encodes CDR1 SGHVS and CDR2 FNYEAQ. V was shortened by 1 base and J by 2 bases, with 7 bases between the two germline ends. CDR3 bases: TGTGCCAGCAGCTTAGGGCCTAACACAGATACGCAGTATTTT. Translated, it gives CASSLGPNTDTQYF.

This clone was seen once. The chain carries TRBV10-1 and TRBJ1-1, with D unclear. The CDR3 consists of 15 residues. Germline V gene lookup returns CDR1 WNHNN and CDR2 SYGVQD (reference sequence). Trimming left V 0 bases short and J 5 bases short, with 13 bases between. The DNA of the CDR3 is TGCGCCAGCAGTGAGTCGATGGGTGCGGAAACTGAAGCTTTCTTT. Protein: CASSESMGAETEAFF.

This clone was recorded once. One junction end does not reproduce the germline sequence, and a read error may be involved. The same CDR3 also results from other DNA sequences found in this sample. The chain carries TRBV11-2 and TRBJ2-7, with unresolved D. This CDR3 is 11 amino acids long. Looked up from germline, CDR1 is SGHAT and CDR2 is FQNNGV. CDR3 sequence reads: CASSLVYEQYF. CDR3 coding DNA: TGCGCCAGCAGCTTAGTATACGAGCAGTACTTC.